This T cell receptor beta chain was captured by sequencing in a study of lymphopenia after photon versus proton radiotherapy. Points from the study as a whole: Under photons, naive T cells and diversity fell while effector/memory populations rose.

With respect to this clone: Its antigen is still unknown.

Unmatched junction bases numbered 6, after V lost 0 bases and J lost 8 bases. CDR1 is SGDLS and CDR2 is YYNGEE in the germline V gene. This CDR3 contains 15 residues. Assay: immunoSEQ multiplex PCR; the TCRdb copy retains only in-frame clones and omits some. The data show about 58,000 clones, around 85% seen once. Sequenced material: peripheral blood, taken from a patient treated with proton-based radiotherapy. This TCR was recovered from a man between 60 and 70 years old with pancreatic cancer. The gene calls are TRBV9 and TRBJ2-1; 9 nucleotides agree with TRBD2. In nucleotides, the CDR3 is TGTGCCAGCAGCGTAGAGGGCGGGAGGGCCGATGAGCAGTTCTTC. Translation gives CASSVEGGRADEQFF.